This T cell receptor beta chain was recovered during a study of T-cell memory formation after mild COVID-19 (dated by TCRdb to about 2021). Study-wide context: TCR sequence clusters from the two donors were found to be largely donor specific. In a couple of donors, T-cell clones that expanded and contracted after mild COVID-19 were tracked by sequencing TCRalpha and TCRbeta repertoires over time. Two young, previously healthy adult volunteers, one female and one male, were included in the cohort.

This clonotype was detected only a few times. The specificity of this receptor is unknown. Base qualities were left out, and no much larger clone turns up one base away. What the authors observed across the whole study: Some responding clones were found in pre-infection memory, which suggests that pre-existing cross-reactive memory T cells took part in the SARS-CoV-2 response. Contracting CD4+ clones turned up mainly in the CM and EM memory subsets, whereas EMRA was where CD8+ clones were enriched. The study covered only a couple of mild cases, and larger cohorts including severe cases with pre-infection samples were considered necessary. Whether the second-wave clones peaking on day 37 were SARS-CoV-2 specific was not confirmed. Clones that contracted from day 15 to 85 showed balanced CD4/CD8 phenotypes, whereas a second wave of clones that expanded from day 15 to 37 leaned towards CD4+.

Sequenced using an Illumina NovaSeq 6000. TCRalpha and TCRbeta cDNA libraries were built by 5'RACE with constant-segment primers, adding sample barcodes and unique molecular identifiers. Trizol reagent was used to extract RNA from every sample. Library amplification was performed in two PCR steps, and a second sample barcode and Illumina TruSeq adapters were introduced in the second step. Sequencing of the libraries was done on an Illumina NovaSeq, producing 2 x 150 bp paired-end reads. The authors' analysis ran thus. Reads were demultiplexed and collapsed into UMI-guided consensus sequences with migec v1.2.7. Using mixcr v2.1.11, the UMI consensuses were aligned to TRA and TRB V and J templates and assembled into clonotypes. Clonotypes were classified as expanded or contracted when called significant by both edgeR and NoisET, with noise models trained on biological replicates. For edgeR calls, a false discovery rate-adjusted p below 0.01 and a log2 fold-change threshold of 1 were applied. As an exploratory analysis of dynamics, max-normalized trajectories of the 1000 most abundant clonotypes were examined by PCA with hierarchical clustering. The CD4 or CD8 phenotype of responding clones was assigned using the separately sequenced CD4+ and CD8+ repertoires. TCRdb itself trimmed the public reads at Q25 with fastp, ran MiXCR and retained productive beta chains. Duplicate CDR3 protein sequences are folded into a single record with the most common DNA and genes. The V and J calls were not made by the authors but by TCRdb's processing. Across this sample there are about 180,000 distinct CDR3 sequences, with about 18% seen only once. Of the sample, 3% to 4.5% falls within the top ten clones.

The CDR3 has 13 amino acids, counting the end cysteine and phenylalanine. The sequence is cut down to CDR3 DNA, 39 bases in frame from base 1. Trimming costs V 7 bases and J 5 bases, and their ends lie 12 bases apart. The germline V gene specifies ENHRY as CDR1 and SYGVKD as CDR2. PBMCs were isolated by Ficoll-Paque density gradient centrifugation. The sample consisted of PBMCs or a T cell subset sorted from them (not recorded which). The chain couples TRBV10-3 to TRBJ2-1; no D gene can be assigned with confidence. The TCR was taken from a man aged 18-30 years who had mild COVID-19 (a few samples of this study predate the infection). The sample titles of this study are shuffled in the database, so cell type and time point are left out; the donor was told from shared clones. CDR3 region: CAIKGGEDNEQFF. The nucleotides read TGTGCCATCAAGGGCGGCGAGGACAATGAGCAGTTCTTC.